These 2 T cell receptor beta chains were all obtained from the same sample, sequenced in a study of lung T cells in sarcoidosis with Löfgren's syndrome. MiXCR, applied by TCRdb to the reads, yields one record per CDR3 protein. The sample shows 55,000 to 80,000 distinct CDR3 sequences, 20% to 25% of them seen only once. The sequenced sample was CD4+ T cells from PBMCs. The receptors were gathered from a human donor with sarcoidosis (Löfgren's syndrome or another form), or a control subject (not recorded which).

CDR3 sequence (DNA): TGTGCCAGCAGCTTAGGTGTATACAATGAGCAGTTCTTC. Amino acids: CASSLGVYNEQFF. This chain links TRBV11-3 with TRBJ2-1; D uncertain. The V gene lost 1 base and the J gene lost 4 bases, with 5 bases spanning the gap. Per germline, CDR1 SGHNT and CDR2 YENEEA. This CDR3 spans 13 amino acids.

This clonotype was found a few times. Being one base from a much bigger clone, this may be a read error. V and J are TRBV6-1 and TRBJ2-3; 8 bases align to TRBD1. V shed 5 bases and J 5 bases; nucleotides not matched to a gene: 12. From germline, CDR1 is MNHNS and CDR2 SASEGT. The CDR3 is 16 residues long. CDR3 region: CASSHRGRGPGDTQYF. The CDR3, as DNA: TGTGCCAGCAGTCACCGGGGCAGGGGGCCGGGAGATACGCAGTATTTT.